These T cell receptor beta chains were read from a single sample in a study of vaccination and CD4 T cells after COVID-19. The antigens for these receptors are not known. TCRdb reanalysed the PCR reads using MiXCR and keeps one entry per CDR3 protein. In the table there are roughly 14,000 distinct CDR3 sequences, about 46% of which are singletons. Sequencing was performed on cultured CD4+ T cells from blood. The receptors were sampled from a human donor with COVID-19. The conserved cysteine and the conserved F or W are not part of the CDR3 here. Fields, in order: J gene, V gene, CDR3 protein.

j_gene: TRBJ1-2; v_gene: TRBV20-1; CDR3aa: SARDSTGNYGYT
j_gene: TRBJ2-2; v_gene: TRBV2; CDR3aa: ASRTGVTGELF
j_gene: TRBJ1-1; v_gene: TRBV15; CDR3aa: ATSREAANTEAF
j_gene: TRBJ1-2; v_gene: TRBV7-9; CDR3aa: ASSLEGTFGDHYT
j_gene: TRBJ2-4; v_gene: TRBV6-1; CDR3aa: ATGTGAVKNIQY
j_gene: TRBJ2-1; v_gene: TRBV7-9; CDR3aa: ASSLTDWAYNEQF
j_gene: TRBJ1-1; v_gene: TRBV11-2; CDR3aa: ASSQRGAGGNTEAF
j_gene: TRBJ2-2; v_gene: TRBV6-2/TRBV6-3; CDR3aa: ASLPAATGELF
j_gene: TRBJ1-2; v_gene: TRBV19; CDR3aa: ASSPTGNRNYGYT
j_gene: TRBJ1-2; v_gene: TRBV27; CDR3aa: ASRPGTVANYGYT
j_gene: TRBJ1-1; v_gene: TRBV7-3; CDR3aa: ASSPTPGAEAF
j_gene: TRBJ1-6; v_gene: TRBV9; CDR3aa: ASSAAGTGVSPLH
j_gene: TRBJ2-1; v_gene: TRBV11-2; CDR3aa: ASSSTGNEQF
j_gene: TRBJ1-5; v_gene: TRBV7-2; CDR3aa: ASSSVGVQPQH
j_gene: TRBJ2-3; v_gene: TRBV5-1; CDR3aa: ASSIEGGAGTDTQY
j_gene: TRBJ2-5; v_gene: TRBV11-3; CDR3aa: ASSPTGLQETQY
j_gene: TRBJ2-7; v_gene: TRBV4-1; CDR3aa: ASSQGSSGAYEQY
j_gene: TRBJ1-1; v_gene: TRBV5-4; CDR3aa: ASSLIGGTEAF
j_gene: TRBJ2-1; v_gene: TRBV7-6; CDR3aa: ASSRGVSSYNEQF
j_gene: TRBJ1-2; v_gene: TRBV5-4; CDR3aa: ASGEGVNYGYT
j_gene: TRBJ2-5; v_gene: TRBV9; CDR3aa: ASSGVGQGGETQY
j_gene: TRBJ1-6; v_gene: TRBV7-9; CDR3aa: ASSGPGGPDNSPLH
j_gene: TRBJ2-5; v_gene: TRBV28; CDR3aa: ASTTGGGQETQY
j_gene: TRBJ2-3; v_gene: TRBV19; CDR3aa: ASSLETGTDTQY
j_gene: TRBJ2-3; v_gene: TRBV24-1; CDR3aa: ATSDLNDKETDTQY
j_gene: TRBJ2-7; v_gene: TRBV19; CDR3aa: ASSTIRDRAYEQY
j_gene: TRBJ2-7; v_gene: TRBV7-2; CDR3aa: ASSPPGHYEQY
j_gene: TRBJ2-1; v_gene: TRBV19; CDR3aa: ASSIKGQPGAGEQF
j_gene: TRBJ2-1; v_gene: TRBV6-5; CDR3aa: ASSYPRQGRMLYF
j_gene: TRBJ1-6; v_gene: TRBV7-2; CDR3aa: ASSLPAVTPLH
j_gene: TRBJ1-6; v_gene: TRBV27; CDR3aa: ASSYRLRGNYNSPLH
j_gene: TRBJ1-1; v_gene: TRBV7-3; CDR3aa: ASSTSLNTEAF
j_gene: TRBJ1-2; v_gene: TRBV30; CDR3aa: AWSPPGTAANYGYT
j_gene: TRBJ1-2; v_gene: TRBV20-1; CDR3aa: SARVTVFPTNYGYT
j_gene: TRBJ2-2; v_gene: TRBV20-1; CDR3aa: SARVQGHTGELF
j_gene: TRBJ1-2; v_gene: TRBV30; CDR3aa: AWILKDRSGYT
j_gene: TRBJ1-1; v_gene: TRBV7-2; CDR3aa: ASSLYRGKVEAF
j_gene: TRBJ1-4; v_gene: TRBV6-1; CDR3aa: ASSEGQNHNEKLF
j_gene: TRBJ1-2; v_gene: TRBV27; CDR3aa: ASSANRGVGYGYT
j_gene: TRBJ1-4; v_gene: TRBV19; CDR3aa: ASTRADRAPNEKLF
j_gene: TRBJ2-3; v_gene: TRBV20-1; CDR3aa: SARDSGGADTQY